Following are 10 T cell receptor beta chains from one sample sequenced in a study of PD-1 blockade in classical Hodgkin lymphoma (TCRdb year 2020). In the paper's terms, the time point label means: cycle 2 day 1 (C2D1) of nivolumab. Relapse after autologous stem cell transplantation had occurred in all trial patients, and cohorts A, B and C were distinguished by prior brentuximab vedotin exposure. Libraries were constructed by the immunoSEQ multiplex PCR assay. TCRdb carries this immuneACCESS record with in-frame sequences only. Its versions omit some clonotypes, under half of them owing to an unresolved V gene in the studies checked, with the rest unexplained. The sample yields some 46,000 clones; 60% to 85% were counted once. Clones ranked in the top ten supply about 20% of the sample. The sequencing here drew on peripheral blood mononuclear cells (PBMCs), taken before the second cycle of nivolumab. These receptors were collected from a human donor with classical Hodgkin lymphoma.

There are a few counts of this clone. The chain combines TRBV29-1 with TRBJ2-7; D not resolved. The CDR3 runs 12 residues. The V end lost 3 bases, the J end lost 4 bases, and 10 bases lay between the germline ends. Germline loops: CDR1 SQVTM, CDR2 ANQGSEA. CDR3 in amino acids: CSVEIRDYEQYF. For the CDR3, the DNA is TGCAGCGTTGAGATTAGGGATTACGAGCAGTACTTC.

V gene TRBV19 combines with J gene TRBJ1-2, with a possible D match to TRBD1 (6 bases). The CDR3 contains 15 residues. V lost 1 base to trimming and J lost 5 bases, with 14 bases between them. The germline V gene has CDR1 LNHDA and CDR2 SQIVND (reference sequence). For the CDR3, the DNA is TGTGCCAGTAGTATAGTCCAGGGAGGGGGATATGGCTACACCTTC. Protein: CASSIVQGGGYGYTF.

This chain connects TRBV6-1 to TRBJ1-2; TRBD1 might be the D (6 bases). CDR3 length: 15 amino acids. V dropped 0 bases and J dropped 4 bases, with 12 bases sitting between them. The germline V gene encodes CDR1 MNHNS and CDR2 SASEGT. CDR3 residues: CASSEAAQGSYGYTF. As DNA, the CDR3 is TGTGCCAGCAGTGAAGCGGCCCAGGGGTCCTATGGCTACACCTTC.

V is TRBV27 and J is TRBJ2-1, with D possibly TRBD2 on 7 matching bases. CDR3 length: 15 amino acids. The V end was cut by 6 bases, the J end by 10 bases, with 22 bases between. Germline V lookup: CDR1 MNHEY, CDR2 SMNVEV (reference sequence). The CDR3 region is CASSQAWGGPQEQFF. The DNA of the CDR3 is TGTGCCAGCAGCCAGGCCTGGGGGGGCCCTCAGGAGCAGTTCTTC.

The chain carries TRBV7-2 and TRBJ2-3; D unclear. V lost 4 bases to trimming and J lost 6 bases, with 11 bases between them. The CDR3 is made up of 13 amino acids. Looked up from germline, CDR1 is SGHTA and CDR2 is FQGNSA. CDR3 DNA sequence: TGTGCCAGCAGCTACCGGGCCCTGGATACGCAGTATTTT. It yields the protein CASSYRALDTQYF. Looking up the rest from reference TRBV7-2 and TRBJ2-3 gives the full variable domain: GAGVSQSPSNKVTEKGKDVELRCDPISGHTALYWYRQSLGQGLEFLIYFQGNSAPDKSGLPSDRFSAERTGGSVSTLTIQRTQQEDSAVYLCASSYRALDTQYFGPGTRLTVL.

This clone was counted between two and nine times. In nucleotides, the CDR3 is TGTGCCAGCAGCCCGGCACAGGGGTTATCGGCTGAAGCTTTCTTT. It encodes CASSPAQGLSAEAFF. The chain recombines TRBV5-4 with TRBJ1-1; 7 bases map to TRBD1. Unmatched junction bases numbered 12, after V lost 4 bases and J lost 6 bases. CDR1 and CDR2 from the germline V gene are SGHNT and YYREEE (reference sequence). The CDR3 runs 15 residues.

The chain has TRBV11-2 and TRBJ1-2; D might be TRBD1 (5 bases). V was shortened by 2 bases and J by 8 bases, with 6 bases between the two germline ends. The CDR3 spans 11 residues. Germline V CDR1 and CDR2: SGHAT, FQNNGV. The CDR3 spells CASSLWDGYTF. CDR3 nucleotide sequence: TGTGCCAGCAGCTTATGGGACGGCTACACCTTC.

V usage is TRBV5-6 and J usage is TRBJ2-5, with D possibly TRBD2 on 6 matching bases. Germline V gene sequence: CDR1 SGHDT, CDR2 YYEEEE. CDR3 length: 14 residues. Trimming shortened V by 0 bases and J by 5 bases, and 11 bases separated the two germline ends. CDR3 DNA: TGTGCCAGCAGCTTGGACGGTAGCGGTGAGACCCAGTACTTC. Encoded protein: CASSLDGSGETQYF.

The chain combines TRBV9 with TRBJ2-5; D gene ambiguous. This CDR3 comprises 15 residues. The V and J ends lost 0 bases and 3 bases respectively, with 12 bases between them. Germline loops: CDR1 SGDLS, CDR2 YYNGEE. This CDR3 reads CASSVEPQEEETQYF. DNA of the CDR3: TGTGCCAGCAGCGTAGAACCCCAAGAAGAAGAGACCCAGTACTTC.

CDR3 in amino acids: CASSLGNLGSNQPQHF. The CDR3 DNA follows: TGTGCCAGCAGCTTGGGAAATCTGGGGAGTAATCAGCCCCAGCATTTT. The rearrangement joins TRBV5-6 to TRBJ1-5; D not certain. Trimming stripped 0 bases from V and 4 bases from J, with 14 bases between. Germline assignment: CDR1 SGHDT and CDR2 YYEEEE. This CDR3 comprises 16 residues.